This T cell receptor beta chain was observed in a study of identical twins. CDR3 length: 13 residues. Between the trimmed V and J ends, which lost 5 bases and 4 bases, there was a span of 12 bases. Germline CDR1 SGHRS, CDR2 YFSETQ. One entry per CDR3 protein, called by TCRdb with MiXCR from the 5' RACE reads. Seen here are approximately 500,000 distinct CDR3 sequences, more than 20% observed once, and the top ten hold just under 3%. Study-wide points: Compared with unrelated sharing, twin-shared out-of-frame alpha sequences had more low-probability sequences. Abundant beta clonotypes from cord blood had fewer insertions, unlike memory repertoires, which showed none.

On this clonotype itself: Its antigen is currently unknown.

Healthy Caucasians alone served as donors. Another study also made use of these data, one on T cells expressing NK-cell markers. From that paper: Investigators obtained TCR beta repertoires from sorted CD3+CD56+NKG2C+, CD3+CD56+NKG2C- and CD3+CD56-NKG2C+ T cells.

Sequenced: CD4+ T cells sorted from blood. The chain joins TRBV5-1 to TRBJ1-1, with D perhaps matching TRBD1 (6 bases). This receptor was identified in a woman between 18 and 29 years old in good health. The DNA of the CDR3 is TGCGCCAGCAGGTCAGTCAGGGGCACTGAAGCTTTCTTT. It codes for CASRSVRGTEAFF. Variable domain in full (rest from reference TRBV5-1 and TRBJ1-1): KAGVTQTPRYLIKTRGQQVTLSCSPISGHRSVSWYQQTPGQGLQFLFEYFSETQRNKGNFPGRFSGRQFSNSRSEMNVSTLELGDSALYLCASRSVRGTEAFFGQGTRLTVV.